These 24 T cell receptor beta chains were sequenced from one sample in a study of blood T cells in healthy people across ages. The authors ran a second PCR of 7 to 11 cycles using a sample-barcoded 5' primer and a J-beta primer mix. A single record per CDR3 protein comes from TCRdb applying MiXCR to the 5' RACE reads. The table lists roughly 2 million distinct CDR3 sequences, less than 50% of them singletons. The sequencing input was blood. Receptors were obtained from a woman aged 40 to 50 in good health.

The CDR3 sequence is CAIGDGSASPLHF. In nucleotides, the CDR3 is TGTGCCATCGGGGACGGGTCTGCGTCGCCCCTCCACTTT. This chain joins TRBV10-3 and TRBJ1-6, with a possible D match to TRBD1 (5 bases). Germline loops: CDR1 ENHRY, CDR2 SYGVKD. The CDR3 has 13 amino acids. V gave up 8 bases and J gave up 13 bases, with 18 bases separating them.

The rearrangement uses TRBV19 and TRBJ2-5; a weak D match, TRBD1 (5 bases). V gave up 3 bases and J gave up 2 bases, with 22 bases separating them. Germline V gene lookup returns CDR1 LNHDA and CDR2 SQIVND (reference sequence). The CDR3 spans 18 residues. CDR3 protein: CASSISISLTATQETQYF. CDR3 bases: TGTGCCAGTAGTATTTCGATTTCCTTGACAGCAACTCAAGAGACCCAGTACTTC. The entire variable domain, with the rest obtained from reference TRBV19 and TRBJ2-5, is as follows: DGGITQSPKYLFRKEGQNVTLSCEQNLNHDAMYWYRQDPGQGLRLIYYSQIVNDFQKGDIAEGYSVSREKKESFPLTVTSAQKNPTAFYLCASSISISLTATQETQYFGPGTRLLVL.

The rearrangement uses TRBV27 and TRBJ2-7; 10 bases line up with TRBD2. CDR1 is MNHEY and CDR2 is SMNVEV in the germline V gene (reference sequence). Trimming removed 5 bases from V and 3 bases from J; junction bases left unmatched: 4. The CDR3 runs to 14 residues. The CDR3 region has the DNA TGTGCCAGCAGTCTAAAGCGGGGGGGCTACGAGCAGTACTTC. Protein: CASSLKRGGYEQYF.

This clonotype was seen only a few times. This chain uses TRBV14 with TRBJ2-4, with 11 bases matching TRBD2. The CDR3 spans 18 residues. After removal of 4 bases from V and 6 bases from J, the junction contained 14 bases not matched to a gene. The germline gives CDR1 SGHDN, CDR2 FVKESK. CDR3 sequence (DNA): TGTGCCAGCAGCCCCTTGCTCTTAGCGGGGGGGCCGGGAAACATTCAGTACTTC. Encoded protein: CASSPLLLAGGPGNIQYF.

This clonotype was observed a few times. The gene calls are TRBV6-6 and TRBJ1-2; TRBD1 might be the D (6 bases). V was trimmed by 6 bases and J by 3 bases, leaving 17 bases between them. Germline V gives CDR1 MNHNY, CDR2 SVGAGI (reference sequence). The CDR3 extends over 15 amino acids. The chain's CDR3 is CASRGARQVDYGYTF. DNA for the CDR3: TGTGCCAGCAGGGGGGCCCGTCAGGTTGACTATGGCTACACCTTC.

The sample holds a few counts of this clonotype. The genes are TRBV12-3 or TRBV12-4 and TRBJ1-2; 7 bases align to TRBD1. Germline trimming cut 5 bases from V and 2 bases from J; bases unmatched to any gene: 5. The CDR3 contains 14 residues. CDR3 nucleotides: TGTGCCAGCAGTCCCGGGACAGAAAACTATGGCTACACCTTC. Its translation: CASSPGTENYGYTF.

V usage is TRBV28 and J usage is TRBJ2-3; 8 nucleotides match TRBD1. Per the germline V gene, CDR1 is MDHEN and CDR2 is SYDVKM. Trimming cost V 7 bases and J 2 bases; bases outside gene matches: 14. The CDR3 spans 17 residues. The CDR3 region is CASTNSGGWGTTDTQYF. In DNA form, the CDR3 reads TGTGCCAGCACCAACTCAGGGGGCTGGGGGACCACAGATACGCAGTATTTT.

This clonotype has just a few counts. V usage is TRBV4-3 and J usage is TRBJ2-5, with a tentative D call TRBD1 (6 bases). The CDR3 length is 14 residues. Trimming shortened V by 4 bases and J by 4 bases, and 13 bases separated the two germline ends. Germline V CDR1 and CDR2: LGHNA, YSLEER. The DNA of the CDR3 is TGCGCCAGCAGCCCCTTACAGGGTACAGAGACCCAGTACTTC. This translates into CASSPLQGTETQYF.

The chain joins TRBV12-3 or TRBV12-4 to TRBJ1-2, with TRBD1 matching over 12 bases. V shed 8 bases and J 3 bases; nucleotides not matched to a gene: 4. CDR3 length: 14 residues. Here the CDR3 DNA reads TGTGCCAGCGGGGACAGGGGGCAGGACTATGGCTACACCTTC. Protein sequence: CASGDRGQDYGYTF.

This clonotype came up a few times. The chain recombines TRBV25-1 with TRBJ2-5, with 9 bases identical to TRBD1. This CDR3 is 15 amino acids long. V shed 5 bases and J 2 bases; nucleotides not matched to a gene: 6. Germline values: CDR1 MGHDK, CDR2 SYGVNS. The CDR3 region has the DNA TGTGCCAGCAGTCCTGACAGGGGGTTTCAAGAGACCCAGTACTTC. This gives the protein CASSPDRGFQETQYF.

The chain recombines TRBV11-2 with TRBJ2-5, with D uncertain. V dropped 2 bases and J dropped 4 bases, with 14 bases sitting between them. Per the germline V gene, CDR1 is SGHAT and CDR2 is FQNNGV. This CDR3 comprises 15 residues. In DNA form, the CDR3 reads TGTGCCAGCAGCTTAACAGCAGCCCCCTCAGAGACCCAGTACTTC. Its protein product is CASSLTAAPSETQYF.

This clonotype was observed a few times. The rearrangement joins TRBV6-5 to TRBJ2-7; D is uncertain. This CDR3 has 17 residues. The ends were cut back, 2 bases at V and 4 bases at J, with 21 bases in the middle. The germline CDR1 and CDR2 sequences are MNHEY and SVGAGI. The CDR3 region is CASSYRLSPPQTYEQYF. CDR3 sequence (DNA): TGTGCCAGCAGTTACAGACTGAGCCCCCCCCAGACATACGAGCAGTACTTC.

Only a few counts were recorded for this clonotype. This chain links TRBV20-1 with TRBJ2-4; 12 bases are shared with TRBD2. The CDR3 length is 17 residues. Germline lookup yields CDR1 DFQATT and CDR2 SNEGSKA (reference sequence). Trimming at V came to 1 base and at J to 0 bases, leaving 4 bases not matched to a gene. The CDR3 is CSARASGGGLAKNIQYF. CDR3 DNA: TGCAGTGCTAGAGCTAGCGGGGGGGGCCTAGCCAAAAACATTCAGTACTTC.

This clonotype occurred a few times. V gene TRBV11-1 combines with J gene TRBJ2-7; D is undetermined. V was clipped by 6 bases and J by 5 bases, with 11 bases between them. The CDR3 covers 12 residues. Germline V gene lookup returns CDR1 SGHAT and CDR2 FQDESV (reference sequence). CDR3 DNA: TGTGCCAGCAGTTCTAACCCCCACGAGCAGTACTTC. Protein: CASSSNPHEQYF.

A remark on this clonotype: It may be a read error: a sequence one base away is much more abundant. The chain combines TRBV7-2 with TRBJ2-1, with a tentative D call TRBD2 (9 bases). Germline loops: CDR1 SGHTA, CDR2 FQGNSA. The V gene lost 5 bases and the J gene lost 9 bases, with 23 bases spanning the gap. This CDR3 is 16 amino acids long. CDR3 nucleotides: TGTGCCAGCAGCCCAGGGGGCCGAGCGGGGGGTCGTGAGCAGTTCTTC. Protein product: CASSPGGRAGGREQFF.

CDR3: CASSQSRNNYGYTF. The CDR3 nucleotides read TGTGCCAGCAGCCAATCAAGGAATAACTATGGCTACACCTTC. This chain connects TRBV16 to TRBJ1-2; D gene uncertain. Germline V gene lookup returns CDR1 KGHSY and CDR2 FQNENV. Trimming shortened V by 0 bases and J by 1 base, and 6 bases separated the two germline ends. The CDR3 contains 14 residues. Full variable domain (missing parts from reference TRBV16 and TRBJ1-2): GEEVAQTPKHLVRGEGQKAKLYCAPIKGHSYVFWYQQVLKNEFKFLISFQNENVFDETGMPKERFSAKCLPNSPCSLEIQATKLEDSAVYFCASSQSRNNYGYTFGSGTRLTVV.

The chain recombines TRBV12-3 or TRBV12-4 with TRBJ1-6; a possible D gene is TRBD1 (5 bases). V dropped 7 bases and J dropped 0 bases, with 13 bases sitting between them. This CDR3 spans 16 amino acids. The CDR3 coding sequence is TGTGCCAGCAAACTGGACACGAGCTCCTATAATTCACCCCTCCACTTT. Protein sequence: CASKLDTSSYNSPLHF.

This clonotype has at least ten counts. This chain uses TRBV12-3 or TRBV12-4 with TRBJ2-5, with D possibly matching TRBD2 (6 bases). V lost 6 bases and J 1 base, leaving 12 bases between the germline ends. The CDR3 has 14 residues. The CDR3 loop reads CASSPGLSQETQYF. CDR3 DNA: TGTGCCAGCAGCCCGGGACTTTCCCAAGAGACCCAGTACTTC.

V is TRBV6-5 and J is TRBJ2-3; 8 bases line up with TRBD2. The germline V gene encodes CDR1 MNHEY and CDR2 SVGAGI. V dropped 3 bases and J dropped 5; count of bases not matched to a gene: 10. The CDR3 is 16 amino acids. CDR3 region: CASSYPGGSGKDTQYF. The CDR3 DNA is TGTGCCAGCAGTTATCCGGGGGGTAGCGGGAAAGATACGCAGTATTTT.

This clonotype was detected ten times or more. This chain joins TRBV9 and TRBJ2-7, with TRBD1 matching over 7 bases. This CDR3 has 14 amino acids. Germline lookup yields CDR1 SGDLS and CDR2 YYNGEE. V shed 3 bases, J shed 4 bases, and the junction held 7 bases outside the gene matches. The CDR3 sequence: CASSAQGVGYEQYF. CDR3 sequence (DNA): TGTGCCAGCAGCGCCCAGGGGGTTGGGTACGAGCAGTACTTC.

This clonotype is a singleton in its sample. This chain uses TRBV14 with TRBJ2-7; the match to TRBD2 covers 9 bases. The end of the DNA is better explained by TRBJ2-5, so the J call may be wrong. CDR1 and CDR2 from the germline V gene are SGHDN and FVKESK. The CDR3 is 16 residues long. CDR3 protein: CASSQTAGTSFETQYF. CDR3 in DNA: TGTGCCAGCAGCCAGACAGCCGGGACTAGCTTTGAGACCCAGTACTTC.

This chain links TRBV5-1 with TRBJ2-1, with 9 bases matching TRBD1. CDR3 size: 16 residues. Germline V CDR1 and CDR2: SGHRS, YFSETQ. V shed 6 bases and J 7 bases; nucleotides not matched to a gene: 14. This chain's CDR3 is CASISSPGQGTNEQFF. For the CDR3, the DNA is TGCGCCAGCATTTCCTCCCCGGGACAGGGAACGAATGAGCAGTTCTTC.

This clonotype was seen a few times. This chain joins TRBV15 and TRBJ1-4, with 8 bases lining up with TRBD1. The V and J ends lost 8 bases and 8 bases, in that order; junction bases with no gene match: 13. CDR3 length equals 15 residues. Germline CDR1 and CDR2: LNHNV and YYDKDF (reference sequence). The CDR3 protein is CATGSSTGVGEKLFF. Written as DNA, the CDR3 is TGTGCCACCGGATCGTCGACAGGGGTGGGCGAAAAACTGTTTTTT.

The rearrangement links TRBV4-3 to TRBJ2-1; D uncertain. In germline, CDR1 is LGHNA, CDR2 YSLEER. The V end lost 6 bases, the J end lost 5 bases, and 14 bases lay between the germline ends. The CDR3 sequence is 14 residues long. CDR3 sequence reads: CASRPGEGHNEQFF. The CDR3 DNA follows: TGCGCCAGCAGACCTGGGGAAGGGCACAATGAGCAGTTCTTC.